The 10 T cell receptor beta chains listed next were all sequenced from one sample in a study of T cell responses to AZD1222 COVID-19 vaccine. Sequencing was performed with immunoSEQ multiplex PCR; in TCRdb, only in-frame clones are kept and a portion is missing. This table holds some 120,000 clones, 75% to 95% found once. The source was peripheral blood, collected on day 0 of AZD1222 vaccination. These receptors came from an adult in good health.

This chain joins TRBV6-4 and TRBJ1-4; TRBD1 matches at 9 bases. Losses at the gene ends were 2 bases for V and 5 bases for J; bases not matched to a gene: 0. Germline lookup yields CDR1 MRHNA and CDR2 SNTAGT. The CDR3 totals 14 residues. CDR3 nucleotide sequence: TGTGCCAGCAGTGACGGACAGGGGAATGAAAAACTGTTTTTT. Translation gives CASSDGQGNEKLFF.

This rearrangement joins TRBV7-2 to TRBJ1-2; no clear D. CDR1 is SGHTA and CDR2 is FQGNSA in the germline V gene. This CDR3 region has 16 residues. Trimming stripped 5 bases from V and 0 bases from J, with 16 bases between. The CDR3 nucleotides read TGTGCCAGCAGCCCGGTTATCATTCCCACTAACTATGGCTACACCTTC. Its translation is CASSPVIIPTNYGYTF.

This clone was observed once. The chain has TRBV18 and TRBJ1-1; 7 bases agree with TRBD1. This CDR3 has 16 amino acids. Germline CDR1 is KGHSH and CDR2 is LQKENI. The junction had 8 bases not matched to a gene; V was cut back by 3 bases and J by 1 base. The CDR3 nucleotides are TGTGCCAGCTCACCGCAGACAGGGACTTCGAACACTGAAGCTTTCTTT. Translated: CASSPQTGTSNTEAFF. Based on the CDR3 plus reference TRBV18 and TRBJ1-1, the full variable domain is NAGVMQNPRHLVRRRGQEARLRCSPMKGHSHVYWYRQLPEEGLKFMVYLQKENIIDESGMPKERFSAEFPKEGPSILRIQQVVRGDSAAYFCASSPQTGTSNTEAFFGQGTRLTVV.

The chain recombines TRBV5-1 with TRBJ2-7; 7 bases agree with TRBD1. With 4 bases clipped from V and 3 bases from J, the junction kept 4 bases outside the gene matches. This CDR3 has 13 amino acids. Germline V gene data show CDR1 as SGHRS and CDR2 as YFSETQ. CDR3 protein: CASSRGQSYEQYF. The CDR3 nucleotides read TGCGCCAGCAGCAGGGGACAGAGCTACGAGCAGTACTTC.

In its sample, this clone was seen once. V and J are TRBV3-1 (or the pseudogene TRBV3-2) and TRBJ1-1; D ambiguous. From germline, CDR1 is LGHDT and CDR2 YNNKEL (reference sequence). V was shortened by 4 bases and J by 0 bases, with 15 bases between the two germline ends. The CDR3 contains 16 residues. CDR3 in amino acids: CASSRRPAEMNTEAFF. DNA of the CDR3: TGTGCCAGCAGCCGGCGGCCGGCAGAGATGAACACTGAAGCTTTCTTT.

The chain combines TRBV6-5 with TRBJ1-1; D is possibly TRBD1 (6 bases). The CDR3 sequence is 13 residues long. Germline loops: CDR1 MNHEY, CDR2 SVGAGI. The V gene lost 6 bases and the J gene lost 5 bases, with 13 bases spanning the gap. The CDR3 DNA reads TGTGCCAGCAGGTTAGGGGGTGGAACTGAAGCTTTCTTT. Protein sequence: CASRLGGGTEAFF.

The V and J genes are TRBV28 and TRBJ1-6; 8 bases fit TRBD1. Germline assignment: CDR1 MDHEN and CDR2 SYDVKM. This CDR3 comprises 15 residues. V dropped 6 bases and J dropped 7; count of bases not matched to a gene: 8. The CDR3 sequence: CASSQTGAGNSPLHF. The CDR3 DNA sequence: TGTGCCAGCAGCCAGACAGGGGCTGGGAATTCACCCCTCCACTTT.

The chain carries TRBV7-8 and TRBJ1-3; D not resolved. CDR1 is SGHVS, CDR2 FQNEAQ, per germline. The CDR3 is 17 amino acids. Between the trimmed V and J ends, which lost 0 bases and 0 bases, there was a span of 12 bases. The CDR3 DNA follows: TGTGCCAGCAGCTTAGCGATGATGACAAGCTCTGGAAACACCATATATTTT. This sequence encodes CASSLAMMTSSGNTIYF.

The rearrangement links TRBV5-1 to TRBJ2-7; D unclear. The germline gives CDR1 SGHRS, CDR2 YFSETQ. The CDR3 spans 15 residues. Deletions cut 5 bases from V and 0 bases from J, with 15 bases between. CDR3 sequence (DNA): TGCGCCAGCAGGGGTGGACCCACCAGCTCCTACGAGCAGTACTTC. This gives the protein CASRGGPTSSYEQYF.

This clone was recorded only once. The chain employs TRBV10-2 and TRBJ2-7; no clear D. V lost 4 bases and J lost 2, with 6 bases in between. The germline CDR1 and CDR2 sequences are WSHSY and SAAADI. The CDR3 consists of 12 residues. CDR3 DNA: TGCGCCAGCAGTGGGTCAGCCTACGAGCAGTACTTC. Its protein product is CASSGSAYEQYF.